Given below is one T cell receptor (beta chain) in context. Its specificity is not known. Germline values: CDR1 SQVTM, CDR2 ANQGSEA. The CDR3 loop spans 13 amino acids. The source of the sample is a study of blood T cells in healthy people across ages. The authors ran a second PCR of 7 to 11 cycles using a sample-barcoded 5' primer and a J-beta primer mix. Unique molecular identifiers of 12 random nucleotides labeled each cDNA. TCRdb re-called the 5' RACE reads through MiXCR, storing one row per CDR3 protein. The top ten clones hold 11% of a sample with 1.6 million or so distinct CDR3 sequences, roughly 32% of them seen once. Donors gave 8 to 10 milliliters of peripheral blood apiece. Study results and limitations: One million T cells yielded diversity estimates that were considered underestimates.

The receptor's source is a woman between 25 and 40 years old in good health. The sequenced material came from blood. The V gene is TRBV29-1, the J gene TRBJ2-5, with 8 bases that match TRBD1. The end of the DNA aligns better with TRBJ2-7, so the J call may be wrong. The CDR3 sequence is CSVAGTGYYEQYF. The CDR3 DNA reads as TGCAGCGTTGCCGGGACAGGATACTACGAGCAGTACTTC.